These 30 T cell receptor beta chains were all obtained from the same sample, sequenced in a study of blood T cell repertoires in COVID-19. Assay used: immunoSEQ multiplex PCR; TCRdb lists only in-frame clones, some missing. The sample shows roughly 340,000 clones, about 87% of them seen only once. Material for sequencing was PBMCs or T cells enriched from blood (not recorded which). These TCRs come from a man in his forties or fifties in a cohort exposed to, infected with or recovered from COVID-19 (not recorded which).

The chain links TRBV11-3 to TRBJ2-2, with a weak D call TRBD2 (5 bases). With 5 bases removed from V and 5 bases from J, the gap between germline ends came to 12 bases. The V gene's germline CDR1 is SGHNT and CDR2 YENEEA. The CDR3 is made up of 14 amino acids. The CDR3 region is CASSPHRGTGELFF. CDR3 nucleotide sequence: TGTGCCAGCAGCCCTCATCGGGGAACCGGGGAGCTGTTTTTT.

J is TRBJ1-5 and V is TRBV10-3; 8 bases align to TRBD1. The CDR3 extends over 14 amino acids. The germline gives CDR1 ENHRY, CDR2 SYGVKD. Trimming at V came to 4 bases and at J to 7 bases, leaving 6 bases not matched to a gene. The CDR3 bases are TGTGCCATCAGTGCTGGGACAGGCATACAGCCCCAGCATTTT. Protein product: CAISAGTGIQPQHF.

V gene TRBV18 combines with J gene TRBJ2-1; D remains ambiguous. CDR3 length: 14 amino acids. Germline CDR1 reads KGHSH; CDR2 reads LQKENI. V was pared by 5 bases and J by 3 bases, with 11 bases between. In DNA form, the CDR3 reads TGTGCCAGCTCATCCGACTCGCTCTACAATGAGCAGTTCTTC. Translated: CASSSDSLYNEQFF.

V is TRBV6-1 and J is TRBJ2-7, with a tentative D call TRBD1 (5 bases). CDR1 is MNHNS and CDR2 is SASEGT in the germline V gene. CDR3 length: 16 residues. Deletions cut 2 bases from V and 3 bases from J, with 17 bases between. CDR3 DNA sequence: TGTGCCAGCAGTGAAAACAGGATTAATCCCCTCTACGAGCAGTACTTC. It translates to CASSENRINPLYEQYF.

Here the CDR3 DNA reads TGTGCCAGCAGGGGGACAGGGATGACCTACGAGCAGTACTTC. Translation gives CASRGTGMTYEQYF. The chain uses TRBV28 and TRBJ2-7, with 9 nucleotides matching TRBD1. V lost 6 bases to trimming and J lost 2 bases; unmatched junction nucleotides: 5. The germline V gene has CDR1 MDHEN and CDR2 SYDVKM. CDR3 length: 14 residues.

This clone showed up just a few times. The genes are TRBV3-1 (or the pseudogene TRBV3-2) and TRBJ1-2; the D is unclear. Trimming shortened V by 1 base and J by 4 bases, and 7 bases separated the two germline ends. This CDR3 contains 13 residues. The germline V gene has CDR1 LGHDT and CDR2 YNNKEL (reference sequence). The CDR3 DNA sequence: TGTGCCAGCAGCCAAGGGCACAGCTATGGCTACACCTTC. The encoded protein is CASSQGHSYGYTF.

The CDR3 sequence is CASSPLGGQPQHF. The CDR3 coding sequence is TGTGCCAGCAGCCCCCTAGGAGGTCAGCCCCAGCATTTT. This chain links TRBV27 with TRBJ1-5; D uncertain. The CDR3 contains 13 residues. The V gene lost 6 bases and the J gene lost 6 bases, with 12 bases spanning the gap. Germline CDR1 and CDR2: MNHEY and SMNVEV (reference sequence).

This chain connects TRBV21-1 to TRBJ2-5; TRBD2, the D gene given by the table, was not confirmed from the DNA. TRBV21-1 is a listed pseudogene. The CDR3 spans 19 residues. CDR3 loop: CASSKRSWSGRAGWETQYF. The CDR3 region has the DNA TGTGCCAGCAGCAAACGATCATGGAGCGGGAGGGCCGGATGGGAGACCCAGTACTTC.

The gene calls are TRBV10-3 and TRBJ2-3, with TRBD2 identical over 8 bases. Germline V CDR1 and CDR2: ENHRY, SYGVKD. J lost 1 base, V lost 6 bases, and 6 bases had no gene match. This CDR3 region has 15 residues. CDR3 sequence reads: CAIRGSGVGTDTQYF. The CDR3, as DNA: TGTGCCATCAGGGGTAGCGGGGTGGGCACAGATACGCAGTATTTT.

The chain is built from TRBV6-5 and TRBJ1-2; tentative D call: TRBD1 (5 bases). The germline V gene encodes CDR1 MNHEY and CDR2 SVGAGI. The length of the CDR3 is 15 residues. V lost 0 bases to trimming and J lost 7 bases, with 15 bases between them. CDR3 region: CASSYSNRGIGGYTF. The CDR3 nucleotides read TGTGCCAGCAGTTACTCGAACCGGGGGATTGGTGGCTACACCTTC.

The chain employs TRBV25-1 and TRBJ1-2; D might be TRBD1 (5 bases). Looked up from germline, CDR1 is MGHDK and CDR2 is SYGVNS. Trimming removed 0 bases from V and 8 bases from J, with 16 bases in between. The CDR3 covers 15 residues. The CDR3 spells CASSEYGGQGQGYTF. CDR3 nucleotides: TGTGCCAGCAGTGAATATGGCGGCCAGGGTCAAGGCTACACCTTC.

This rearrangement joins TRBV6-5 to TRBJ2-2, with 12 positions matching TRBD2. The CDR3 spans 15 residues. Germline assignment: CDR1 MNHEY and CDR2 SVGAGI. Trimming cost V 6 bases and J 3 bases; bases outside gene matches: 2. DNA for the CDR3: TGTGCCAGCAGACGACTAGCGGGAGACACCGGGGAGCTGTTTTTT. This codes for CASRRLAGDTGELFF.

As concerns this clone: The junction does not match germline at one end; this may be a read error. The CDR3 protein is CASSVHTHYERYF. In DNA, the CDR3 is TGTGCCAGCAGTGTCCATACACACTACGAGCGGTACTTC. The chain combines TRBV2 with TRBJ2-7; D is uncertain. The germline CDR1 and CDR2 sequences are SNHLY and FYNNEI. The CDR3 is 13 amino acids.

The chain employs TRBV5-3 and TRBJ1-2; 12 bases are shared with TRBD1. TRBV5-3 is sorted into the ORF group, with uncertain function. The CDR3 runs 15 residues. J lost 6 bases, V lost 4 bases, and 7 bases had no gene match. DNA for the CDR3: TGTGCCAGAAGCCCGGGACAGGGGGCGCGAGATGGCTACACCTTC. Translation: CARSPGQGARDGYTF.

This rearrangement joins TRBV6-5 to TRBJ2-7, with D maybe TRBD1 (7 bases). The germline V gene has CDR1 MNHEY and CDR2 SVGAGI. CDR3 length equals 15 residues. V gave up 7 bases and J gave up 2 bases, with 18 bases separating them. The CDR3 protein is CASTPRSGGTYEQYF. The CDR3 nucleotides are TGTGCCAGCACCCCCCGGTCAGGGGGGACCTACGAGCAGTACTTC.

The CDR3 DNA is TGTGCCAGTTGGGTGGAGATGAACACTGAAGCTTTCTTT. It translates to CASWVEMNTEAFF. V gene TRBV2 combines with J gene TRBJ1-1, with D unclear. Germline-derived CDR1 and CDR2 are SNHLY and FYNNEI. V lost 9 bases, J lost 0 bases, and 11 bases lay in between. The CDR3 consists of 13 residues.

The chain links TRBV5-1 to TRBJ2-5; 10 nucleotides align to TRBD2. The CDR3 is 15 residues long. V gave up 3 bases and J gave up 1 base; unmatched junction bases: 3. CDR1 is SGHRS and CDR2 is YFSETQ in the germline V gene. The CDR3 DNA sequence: TGCGCCAGCAGCTCCGGGACTAGCGCCCAAGAGACCCAGTACTTC. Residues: CASSSGTSAQETQYF.

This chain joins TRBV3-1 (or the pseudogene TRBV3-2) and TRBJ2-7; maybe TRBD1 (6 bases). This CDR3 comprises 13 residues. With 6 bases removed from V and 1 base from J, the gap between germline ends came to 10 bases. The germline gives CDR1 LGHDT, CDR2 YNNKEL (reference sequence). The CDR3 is CASSSGTSYEQYF. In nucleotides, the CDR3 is TGTGCCAGCAGTTCCGGGACATCCTACGAGCAGTACTTC.

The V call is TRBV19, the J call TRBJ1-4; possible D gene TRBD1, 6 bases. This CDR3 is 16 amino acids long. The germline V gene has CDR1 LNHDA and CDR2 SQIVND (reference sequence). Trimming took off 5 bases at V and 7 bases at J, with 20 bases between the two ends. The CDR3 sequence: CASSAGGTGFGEKLFF. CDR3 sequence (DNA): TGTGCCAGTAGTGCGGGGGGTACAGGGTTTGGTGAAAAACTGTTTTTT. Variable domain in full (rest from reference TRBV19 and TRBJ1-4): DGGITQSPKYLFRKEGQNVTLSCEQNLNHDAMYWYRQDPGQGLRLIYYSQIVNDFQKGDIAEGYSVSREKKESFPLTVTSAQKNPTAFYLCASSAGGTGFGEKLFFGSGTQLSVL.

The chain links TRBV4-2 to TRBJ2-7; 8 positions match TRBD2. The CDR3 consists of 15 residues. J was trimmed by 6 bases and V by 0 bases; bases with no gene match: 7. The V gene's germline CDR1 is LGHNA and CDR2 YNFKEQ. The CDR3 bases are TGTGCCAGCAGCCAAGAATCTACGGGAGGGGTCGAGCAGTACTTC. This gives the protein CASSQESTGGVEQYF.

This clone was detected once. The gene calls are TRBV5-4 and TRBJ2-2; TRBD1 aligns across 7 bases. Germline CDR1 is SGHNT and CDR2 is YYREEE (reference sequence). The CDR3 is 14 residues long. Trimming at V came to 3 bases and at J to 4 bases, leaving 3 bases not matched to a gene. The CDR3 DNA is TGTGCCAGCAGCTGGGGACAGCTCACCGGGGAGCTGTTTTTT. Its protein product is CASSWGQLTGELFF. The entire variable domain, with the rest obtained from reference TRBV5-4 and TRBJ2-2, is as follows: ETGVTQSPTHLIKTRGQQVTLRCSSQSGHNTVSWYQQALGQGPQFIFQYYREEENGRGNFPPRFSGLQFPNYSSELNVNALELDDSALYLCASSWGQLTGELFFGEGSRLTVL.

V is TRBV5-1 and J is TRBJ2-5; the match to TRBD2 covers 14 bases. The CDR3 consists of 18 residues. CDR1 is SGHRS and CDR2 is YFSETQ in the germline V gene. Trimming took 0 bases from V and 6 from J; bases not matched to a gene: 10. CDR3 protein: CASSLGGTSGRIGQTQYF. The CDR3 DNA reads TGCGCCAGCAGCTTGGGAGGGACTAGCGGGAGAATTGGGCAGACCCAGTACTTC.

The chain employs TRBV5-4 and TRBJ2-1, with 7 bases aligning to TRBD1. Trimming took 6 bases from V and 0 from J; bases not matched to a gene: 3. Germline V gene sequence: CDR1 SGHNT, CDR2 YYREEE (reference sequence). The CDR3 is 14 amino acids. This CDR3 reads CASTRDSSYNEQFF. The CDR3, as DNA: TGTGCCAGCACCCGGGACAGCTCCTACAATGAGCAGTTCTTC.

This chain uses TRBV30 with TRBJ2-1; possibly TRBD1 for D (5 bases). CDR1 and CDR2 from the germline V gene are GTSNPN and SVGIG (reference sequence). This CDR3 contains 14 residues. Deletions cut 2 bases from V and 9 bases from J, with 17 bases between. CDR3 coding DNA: TGTGCCTGGAGTACGTCAACAGGATTAGGTGAGCAGTTCTTC. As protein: CAWSTSTGLGEQFF.

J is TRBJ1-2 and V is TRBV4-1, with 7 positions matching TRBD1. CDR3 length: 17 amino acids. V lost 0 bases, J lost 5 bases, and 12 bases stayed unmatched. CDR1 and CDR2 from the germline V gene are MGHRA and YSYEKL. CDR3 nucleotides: TGCGCCAGCAGCCAAGATTCTGCGGCAGGGGGAAGGTATGGCTACACCTTC. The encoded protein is CASSQDSAAGGRYGYTF.

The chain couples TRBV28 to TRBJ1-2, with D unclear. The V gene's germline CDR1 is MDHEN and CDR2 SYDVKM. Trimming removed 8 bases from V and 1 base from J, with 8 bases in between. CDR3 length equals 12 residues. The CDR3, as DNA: TGTGCCAGCTATAGTTTTAACTATGGCTACACCTTC. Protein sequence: CASYSFNYGYTF.

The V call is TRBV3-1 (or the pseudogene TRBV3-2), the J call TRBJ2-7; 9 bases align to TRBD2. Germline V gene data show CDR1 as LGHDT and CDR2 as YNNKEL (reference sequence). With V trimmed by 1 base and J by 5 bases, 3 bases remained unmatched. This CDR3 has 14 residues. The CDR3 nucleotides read TGTGCCAGCAGCCAAGGCGGGAGGGGCCACGAGCAGTACTTC. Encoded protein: CASSQGGRGHEQYF.

The CDR3 loop is CASSWGGLAGGGPETQYF. CDR3 coding DNA: TGTGCCAGCAGCTGGGGGGGGCTAGCGGGAGGTGGGCCGGAGACCCAGTACTTC. The chain joins TRBV7-2 to TRBJ2-5; 11 nucleotides line up with TRBD2. The CDR3 totals 18 residues. V trimming: 4 bases; J trimming: 5 bases; junction bases outside the gene matches: 15. CDR1 is SGHTA and CDR2 is FQGNSA in the germline V gene.

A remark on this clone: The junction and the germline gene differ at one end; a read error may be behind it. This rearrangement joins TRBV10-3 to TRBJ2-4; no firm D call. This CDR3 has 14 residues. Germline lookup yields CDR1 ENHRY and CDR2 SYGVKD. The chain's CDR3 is CAISDSIARNIQYF. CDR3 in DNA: TGTGCCATCAGTGATTCTATAGCCAGAAACATTCAGTACTTC.

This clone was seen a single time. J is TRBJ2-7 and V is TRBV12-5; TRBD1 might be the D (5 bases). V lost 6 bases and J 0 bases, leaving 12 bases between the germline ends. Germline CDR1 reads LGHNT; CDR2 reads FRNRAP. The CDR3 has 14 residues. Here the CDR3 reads CASGYRNRSYEQYF. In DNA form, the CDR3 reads TGTGCTAGTGGGTACAGGAACCGCTCCTACGAGCAGTACTTC.